This T cell receptor beta chain emerged from a study of Tregs in tolerant kidney transplant recipients (dated by TCRdb to between 2019 and 2020). At the level of the whole study: The transplants used related donors with nonmyeloablative bone marrow transplantation, and mixed chimerism in the human trials was transient. The study used TCRbeta sequencing to identify donor-specific regulatory T cells before combined kidney and bone marrow transplantation, then tracked those cells after transplant.

For TCRbeta CDR3 sequencing, genomic DNA was extracted from sorted cells using the QIAGEN DNeasy Blood and Tissue Kit. High-throughput TCRbeta CDR3 sequencing, which included PCR amplification with bias correction and internal controls, was done commercially through immunoSEQ. In the authors' own workflow: A unique productive TCRbeta sequence was defined by the CDR3 nucleotide sequence when primers matched, and otherwise by the CDR3 amino acid sequence together with the Vbeta and Jbeta genes. To correct for sorting error, sequences found in more than one sorted population at a frequency ratio of 2:1 or less were discarded, and the remaining shared sequences were assigned to the population with the higher frequency. A sequence was defined as donor-reactive if the sequence was expanded at least 5-fold in CFSE-low cells compared with unstimulated cells and had a frequency of at least 0.01% in CFSE-low cells. Jensen-Shannon divergence, calculated on the top 100 TCRbeta sequences ranked by frequency, was used to quantify repertoire divergence. For samples with multiple sequencing runs, sorting error was corrected separately for each run before the runs were pooled. TCRdb carries this immuneACCESS record with in-frame sequences only. Its versions omit some clonotypes, under half of them owing to an unresolved V gene in the studies checked, with the rest unexplained. The DNA gave D and trimming, while V, J and clone size come from that table. The sample yields around 63,000 clones; 70% to 90% were counted once. Roughly 2.2% of the sample is in the top ten clones.

To note about this clone: Its antigen specificity is not known. Base qualities are not recorded, but no much larger clone differs from it by a single base.

The paper's findings and limits, for the study overall: Expanding Tregs with activated donor B cells appeared to identify the most biologically relevant and donor-specific TCRbeta repertoire. Donor-specific Treg expansion was found to exceed global Treg expansion in tolerant patients, suggesting antigen-driven rather than nonspecific expansion. PCR primers changed over time for some patients, so nucleotide-level comparison across those patients' samples was not possible. The study was constrained by small patient numbers, and validation of the findings is required in larger populations and under other immunosuppression protocols. Biological reproducibility was not examined directly, but technical replication error appeared to be minimal.

In the paper's terms, the time point label means: blood sample drawn before combined kidney and bone marrow transplant. Thawed PBMCs were FACS-sorted into unstimulated Tregs (CD4+CD25+CD127-), CD4+ non-Tregs (CD4+CD25-), CD4 cells and CD8 cells. Thawed PBMCs were rested overnight at 37 degrees C with approximately 220 IU/ml IL-2 before Treg sorting. 4 combined kidney and bone marrow transplant recipients from the ITN036ST trial were included as patients, and samples were available only from these trial subjects. Healthy control blood was processed to PBMCs by Ficoll density gradient and cryopreserved, and patient PBMCs were collected before and after transplant. CDR1 and CDR2 are drawn from the germline V gene (reference sequence): GTSNPN, SVGIG. The CDR3 numbers 17 residues from cysteine through phenylalanine. CDR3 DNA is the only sequence kept; it has 51 bases, read in frame from the first base. At the junction V is shortened by 0 bases and J by 3 bases; bases outside the gene matches: 6.

Material: Tregs from blood, obtained before the transplant. The V gene is TRBV30 and the J gene is TRBJ2-2, with TRBD1 matching 11 junction bases. This sequence was found in a human donor who received a combined kidney and bone marrow transplant. The CDR3 sequence is CAWSVTGTGGYTGELFF. The DNA reads TGTGCCTGGAGTGTAACCGGGACAGGGGGGTACACCGGGGAGCTGTTTTTT.